The 12 T cell receptor beta chains given below trace back to one sample, sequenced in a study of shared clonotypes between healthy human individuals. Sequencing was performed with immunoSEQ multiplex PCR; in TCRdb, only in-frame clones are kept and a portion is missing. The profile shows around 350,000 clones, less than 75% of them singletons. Sequenced input: memory CD4+ T cells sorted from blood. Subset indicated: CD45RA-negative fraction. The source is a man aged 25 to 40 in good health.

J is TRBJ1-2 and V is TRBV25-1; no firm D call. V was pared by 3 bases and J by 1 base, with 9 bases between. Germline CDR1 is MGHDK and CDR2 is SYGVNS. CDR3 size: 14 residues. As DNA, the CDR3 is TGTGCCAGCAGTGATGCCGTCAGTAACTATGGCTACACCTTC. The encoded protein is CASSDAVSNYGYTF.

J is TRBJ2-2 and V is TRBV5-1; TRBD1 agrees at 8 bases. After removal of 7 bases from V and 1 base from J, the junction contained 6 bases not matched to a gene. The CDR3 runs 15 residues. Germline lookup yields CDR1 SGHRS and CDR2 YFSETQ. This chain's CDR3 is CASARDRQNTGELFF. CDR3 nucleotides: TGCGCCAGCGCACGGGACAGGCAGAACACCGGGGAGCTGTTTTTT.

The gene calls are TRBV11-2 and TRBJ1-3; D unresolved. Between the trimmed V and J ends, which lost 4 bases and 0 bases, there was a span of 16 bases. The V gene's germline CDR1 is SGHAT and CDR2 FQNNGV. This CDR3 has 17 amino acids. CDR3 region: CASSSSLLTVSGNTIYF. The CDR3, as DNA: TGTGCCAGCAGCTCCTCTCTACTGACGGTCTCTGGAAACACCATATATTTT.

The rearrangement links TRBV2 to TRBJ2-1; TRBD2 aligns across 8 bases. This CDR3 is built from 13 residues. CDR1 and CDR2 from the germline V gene are SNHLY and FYNNEI. Trimming removed 10 bases from V and 4 bases from J; junction bases left unmatched: 6. This chain's CDR3 is CATREGGYNEQFF. Here the CDR3 DNA reads TGTGCCACCCGGGAGGGTGGATACAATGAGCAGTTCTTC.

DNA of the CDR3: TGCGCCAGCAGCCGAGGGGGAACAACCGGACATGAAAAACTGTTTTTT. Its translation: CASSRGGTTGHEKLFF. This sequence joins TRBV4-3 and TRBJ1-4; possibly TRBD1 for D (6 bases). This CDR3 region has 16 residues. With 4 bases removed from V and 6 bases from J, the gap between germline ends came to 18 bases. The germline CDR1 and CDR2 sequences are LGHNA and YSLEER.

The chain carries TRBV9 and TRBJ2-7, with TRBD2 identical over 8 bases. V trimming: 4 bases; J trimming: 12 bases; junction bases outside the gene matches: 12. Germline CDR1 reads SGDLS; CDR2 reads YYNGEE. The CDR3 spans 13 residues. CDR3 sequence (DNA): TGTGCCAGCAGCCCAGCTCAAAGCGGGAGTAGGTACTTC. This translates into CASSPAQSGSRYF.

V gene TRBV7-6 combines with J gene TRBJ2-1, with 8 bases lining up with TRBD2. CDR1 is SGHVS, CDR2 FNYEAQ, per germline. With 5 bases clipped from V and 10 bases from J, the junction kept 13 bases outside the gene matches. CDR3 length: 15 residues. CDR3 sequence (DNA): TGTGCCAGCAGCCCCGGGGGGGACTATGCGTGGGAGCAGTTCTTC. Translation gives CASSPGGDYAWEQFF.

This chain connects TRBV14 to TRBJ2-7, with TRBD1 matching over 10 bases. The germline V gene encodes CDR1 SGHDN and CDR2 FVKESK. V dropped 1 base and J dropped 0; count of bases not matched to a gene: 12. The CDR3 contains 19 residues. The CDR3: CASSQVGRGQGPSSYEQYF. CDR3 DNA sequence: TGTGCCAGCAGCCAAGTCGGCCGGGGACAGGGGCCGAGCTCCTACGAGCAGTACTTC.

V is TRBV7-2 and J is TRBJ2-7; D not resolved. Germline CDR1 reads SGHTA; CDR2 reads FQGNSA. The CDR3 length is 13 residues. V was trimmed by 5 bases and J by 7 bases, leaving 15 bases between them. CDR3 nucleotides: TGTGCCAGCAGCCGTAGGACGGTTGGGGAGCAGTACTTC. This codes for CASSRRTVGEQYF.

This clone occurred once. Additional DNA sequences in this sample encode the identical CDR3. This chain links TRBV6-6 with TRBJ1-5; D not resolved. The CDR3 is 15 amino acids. Germline V gene data show CDR1 as MNHNY and CDR2 as SVGAGI (reference sequence). Trimming took off 2 bases at V and 1 base at J, with 9 bases between the two ends. The CDR3, as DNA: TGTGCCAGCAGTTACATGGGCGCAAGCAATCAGCCCCAGCATTTT. Its protein is CASSYMGASNQPQHF.

The chain has TRBV5-4 and TRBJ1-3; tentative D call: TRBD1 (5 bases). Trimming removed 0 bases from V and 2 bases from J, with 12 bases in between. Per germline, CDR1 SGHNT and CDR2 YYREEE (reference sequence). The length of the CDR3 is 16 residues. The CDR3 DNA sequence: TGTGCCAGCAGCTTGGATGGGGGAAAGACTGGAAACACCATATATTTT. This encodes CASSLDGGKTGNTIYF.

The chain employs TRBV7-2 and TRBJ2-1, with TRBD2 as a possible D gene (6 bases). Trimming removed 6 bases from V and 6 bases from J, with 12 bases in between. The germline gives CDR1 SGHTA, CDR2 FQGNSA. This CDR3 spans 13 amino acids. The CDR3 protein is CASSEWGVNEQFF. CDR3 nucleotide sequence: TGTGCCAGCAGTGAATGGGGGGTCAATGAGCAGTTCTTC.